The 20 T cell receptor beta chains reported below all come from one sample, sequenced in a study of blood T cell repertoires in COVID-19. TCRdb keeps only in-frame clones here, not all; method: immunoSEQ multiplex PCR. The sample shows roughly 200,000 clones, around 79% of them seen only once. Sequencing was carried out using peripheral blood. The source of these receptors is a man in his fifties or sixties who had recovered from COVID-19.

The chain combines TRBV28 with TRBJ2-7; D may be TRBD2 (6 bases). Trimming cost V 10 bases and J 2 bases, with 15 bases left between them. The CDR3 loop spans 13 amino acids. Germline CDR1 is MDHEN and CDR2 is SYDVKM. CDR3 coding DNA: TGTGCCACCGAAGGAGGGATCCCCTACGAGCAGTACTTC. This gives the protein CATEGGIPYEQYF.

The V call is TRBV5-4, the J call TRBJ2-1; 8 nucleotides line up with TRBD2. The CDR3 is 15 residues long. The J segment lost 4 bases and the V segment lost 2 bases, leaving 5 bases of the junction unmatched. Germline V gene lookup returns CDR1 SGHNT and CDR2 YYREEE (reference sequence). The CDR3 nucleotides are TGTGCCAGCAGCTTCCTAGCGGGTTCATACAATGAGCAGTTCTTC. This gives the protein CASSFLAGSYNEQFF.

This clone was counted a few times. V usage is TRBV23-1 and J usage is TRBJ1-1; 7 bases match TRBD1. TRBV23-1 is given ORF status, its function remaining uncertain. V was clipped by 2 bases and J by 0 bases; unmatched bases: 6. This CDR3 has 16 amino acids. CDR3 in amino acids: CASSQGQADMNTEAFF. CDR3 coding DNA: TGCGCCAGCAGTCAAGGACAGGCCGATATGAACACTGAAGCTTTCTTT.

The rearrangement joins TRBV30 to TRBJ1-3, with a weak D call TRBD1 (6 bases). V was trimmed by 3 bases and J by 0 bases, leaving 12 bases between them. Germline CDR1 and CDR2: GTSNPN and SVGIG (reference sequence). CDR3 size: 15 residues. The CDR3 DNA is TGTGCCTGGAGCGGACAGTTCAGCTCTGGAAACACCATATATTTT. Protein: CAWSGQFSSGNTIYF.

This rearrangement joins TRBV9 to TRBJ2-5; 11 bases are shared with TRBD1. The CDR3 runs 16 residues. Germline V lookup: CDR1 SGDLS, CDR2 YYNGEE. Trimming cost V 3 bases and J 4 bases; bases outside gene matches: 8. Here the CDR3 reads CASSAEGQGVGETQYF. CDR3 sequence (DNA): TGTGCCAGCAGCGCCGAGGGACAGGGGGTGGGAGAGACCCAGTACTTC.

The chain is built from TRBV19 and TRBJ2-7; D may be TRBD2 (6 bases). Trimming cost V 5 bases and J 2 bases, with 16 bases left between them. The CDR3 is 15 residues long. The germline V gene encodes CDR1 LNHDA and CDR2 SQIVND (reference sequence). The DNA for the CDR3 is TGTGCCAGTAGTCCGGGGGTCGGAGGCACCTACGAGCAGTACTTC. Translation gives CASSPGVGGTYEQYF. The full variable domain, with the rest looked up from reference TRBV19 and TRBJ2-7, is DGGITQSPKYLFRKEGQNVTLSCEQNLNHDAMYWYRQDPGQGLRLIYYSQIVNDFQKGDIAEGYSVSREKKESFPLTVTSAQKNPTAFYLCASSPGVGGTYEQYFGPGTRLTVT.

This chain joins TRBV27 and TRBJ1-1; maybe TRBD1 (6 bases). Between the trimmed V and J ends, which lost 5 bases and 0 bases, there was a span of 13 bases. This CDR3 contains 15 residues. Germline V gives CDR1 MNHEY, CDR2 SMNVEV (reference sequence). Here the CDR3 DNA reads TGTGCCAGCAGTCTACACAGGGATCTGAACACTGAAGCTTTCTTT. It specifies CASSLHRDLNTEAFF.

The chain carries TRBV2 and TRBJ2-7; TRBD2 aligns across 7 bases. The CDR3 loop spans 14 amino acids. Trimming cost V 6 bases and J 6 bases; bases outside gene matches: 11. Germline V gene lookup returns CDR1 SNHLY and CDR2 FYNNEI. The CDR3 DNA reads TGTGCCAGCAGCGTGATAGGGAGGGTGGGCGAGCAGTACTTC. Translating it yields CASSVIGRVGEQYF.

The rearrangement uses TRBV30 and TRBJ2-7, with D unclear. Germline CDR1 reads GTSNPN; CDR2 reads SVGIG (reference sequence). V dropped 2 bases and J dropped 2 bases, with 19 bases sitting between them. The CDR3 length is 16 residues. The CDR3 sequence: CAWSSYFSGSPYEQYF. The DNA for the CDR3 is TGTGCCTGGAGTTCTTACTTCTCGGGTTCCCCCTACGAGCAGTACTTC. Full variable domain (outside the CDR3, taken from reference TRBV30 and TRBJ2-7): SQTIHQWPATLVQPVGSPLSLECTVEGTSNPNLYWYRQAAGRGLQLLFYSVGIGQISSEVPQNLSASRPQDRQFILSSKKLLLSDSGFYLCAWSSYFSGSPYEQYFGPGTRLTVT.

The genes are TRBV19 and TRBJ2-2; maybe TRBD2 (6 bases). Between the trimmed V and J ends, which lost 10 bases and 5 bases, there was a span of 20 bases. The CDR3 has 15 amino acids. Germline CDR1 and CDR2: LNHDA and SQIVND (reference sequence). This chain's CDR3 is CATYHRAGRTGELFF. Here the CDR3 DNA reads TGTGCCACCTATCACCGGGCAGGGAGGACCGGGGAGCTGTTTTTT.

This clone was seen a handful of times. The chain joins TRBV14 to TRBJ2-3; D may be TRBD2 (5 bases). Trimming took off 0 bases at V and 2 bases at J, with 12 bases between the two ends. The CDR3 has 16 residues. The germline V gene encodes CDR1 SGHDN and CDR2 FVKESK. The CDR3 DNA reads TGTGCCAGCAGCCAAGAGTGGGAGTCTTCCACAGATACGCAGTATTTT. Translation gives CASSQEWESSTDTQYF.

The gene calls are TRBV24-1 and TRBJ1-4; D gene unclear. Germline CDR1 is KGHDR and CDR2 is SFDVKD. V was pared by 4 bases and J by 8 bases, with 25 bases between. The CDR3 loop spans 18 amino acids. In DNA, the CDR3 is TGTGCCACCAGTGACCGTGATTTCTTCTCGGTTTCTAGGGAAAAACTGTTTTTT. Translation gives CATSDRDFFSVSREKLFF.

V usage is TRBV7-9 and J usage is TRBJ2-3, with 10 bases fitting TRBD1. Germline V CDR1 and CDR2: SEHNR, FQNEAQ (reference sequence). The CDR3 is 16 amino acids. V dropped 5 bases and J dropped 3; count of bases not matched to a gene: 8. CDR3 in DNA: TGTGCCAGCAGCCCCAGGACAGGGGGTCGGACAGATACGCAGTATTTT. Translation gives CASSPRTGGRTDTQYF.

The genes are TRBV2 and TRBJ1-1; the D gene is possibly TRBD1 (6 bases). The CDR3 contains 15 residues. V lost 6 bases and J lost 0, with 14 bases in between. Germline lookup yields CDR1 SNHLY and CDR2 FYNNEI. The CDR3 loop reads CASSEPGQVNTEAFF. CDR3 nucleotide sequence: TGTGCCAGCAGCGAACCGGGACAAGTGAACACTGAAGCTTTCTTT.

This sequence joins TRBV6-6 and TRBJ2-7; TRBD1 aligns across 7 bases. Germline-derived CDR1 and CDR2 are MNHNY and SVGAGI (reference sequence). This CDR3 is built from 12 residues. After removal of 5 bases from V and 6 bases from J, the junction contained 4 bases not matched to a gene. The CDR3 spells CASSDRVSEQYF. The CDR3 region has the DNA TGTGCCAGCAGTGACAGGGTTTCCGAGCAGTACTTC.

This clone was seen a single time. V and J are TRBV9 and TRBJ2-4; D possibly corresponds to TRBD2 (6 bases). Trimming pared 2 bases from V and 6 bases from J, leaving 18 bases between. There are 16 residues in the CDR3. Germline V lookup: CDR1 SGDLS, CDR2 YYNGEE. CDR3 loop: CASSVSGDSRTNIQYF. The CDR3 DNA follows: TGTGCCAGCAGCGTCTCCGGGGACTCCAGAACAAACATTCAGTACTTC.

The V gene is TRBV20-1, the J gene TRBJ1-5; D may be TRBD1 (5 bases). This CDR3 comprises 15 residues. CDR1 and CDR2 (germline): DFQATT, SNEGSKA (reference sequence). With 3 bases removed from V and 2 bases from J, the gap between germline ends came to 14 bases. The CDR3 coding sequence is TGCAGTGCTAGTGTCGGCGGGGACGGCAATCAGCCCCAGCATTTT. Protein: CSASVGGDGNQPQHF.

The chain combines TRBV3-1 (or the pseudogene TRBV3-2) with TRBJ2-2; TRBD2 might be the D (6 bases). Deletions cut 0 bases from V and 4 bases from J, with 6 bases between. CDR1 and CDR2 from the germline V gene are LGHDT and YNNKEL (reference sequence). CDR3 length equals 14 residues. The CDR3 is CASSQEGGTGELFF. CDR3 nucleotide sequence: TGTGCCAGCAGCCAAGAGGGGGGCACCGGGGAGCTGTTTTTT.

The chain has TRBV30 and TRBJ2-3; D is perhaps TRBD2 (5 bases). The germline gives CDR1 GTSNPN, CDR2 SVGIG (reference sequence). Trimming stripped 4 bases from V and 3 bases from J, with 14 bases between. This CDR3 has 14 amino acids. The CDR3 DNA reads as TGTGCCTGGAACCGGGGAGCAGTGACAGATACGCAGTATTTT. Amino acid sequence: CAWNRGAVTDTQYF.

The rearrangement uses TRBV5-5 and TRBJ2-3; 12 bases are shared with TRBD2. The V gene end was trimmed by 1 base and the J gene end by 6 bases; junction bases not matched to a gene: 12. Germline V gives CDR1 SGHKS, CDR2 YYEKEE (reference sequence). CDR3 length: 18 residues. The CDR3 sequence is CASSLIAWASGRADTQYF. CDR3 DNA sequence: TGTGCCAGCAGCTTGATCGCCTGGGCTAGCGGGAGGGCCGATACGCAGTATTTT.